Listed here is a single T cell receptor (beta chain). The V gene's germline CDR1 is SGHTA and CDR2 FQGNSA. The CDR3 runs 15 residues. This entry comes from a study of monozygotic twins with inflammatory bowel disease. TCRdb reprocessed the 5' RACE reads and reports one entry per CDR3 protein, with no DNA. The table for this sample gives 150,000 to 200,000 distinct CDR3 sequences. This TCR derives from a human donor with ulcerative colitis or Crohn's disease, or a healthy co-twin of an affected twin (not recorded which). Sequences were obtained from blood. V gene TRBV7-2 combines with J gene TRBJ2-3. CDR3: CASSPQGFSTDTQYF.